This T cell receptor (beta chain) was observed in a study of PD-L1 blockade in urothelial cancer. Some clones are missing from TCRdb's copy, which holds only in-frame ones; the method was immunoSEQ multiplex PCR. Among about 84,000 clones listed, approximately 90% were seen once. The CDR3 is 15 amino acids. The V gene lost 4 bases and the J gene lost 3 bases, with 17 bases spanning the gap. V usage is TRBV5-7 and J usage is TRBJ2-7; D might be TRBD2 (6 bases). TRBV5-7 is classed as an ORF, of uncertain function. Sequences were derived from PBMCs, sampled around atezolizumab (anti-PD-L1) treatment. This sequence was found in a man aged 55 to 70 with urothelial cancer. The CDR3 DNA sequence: TGTGCCAGCAGCCCAGACCGCGGGAACTTCTACGAGCAGTACTTC. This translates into CASSPDRGNFYEQYF.